The clone carrying this T cell receptor beta chain appeared a few times. As yet, its antigen is unknown. The data derive from a study of T cell responses to AZD1222 COVID-19 vaccine. Study observations and caveats: Rises in breadth and depth of Spike-specific TCRs came after two AZD1222 doses.

The CDR3 extends over 15 amino acids. V shed 1 base, J shed 5 bases, and the junction held 5 bases outside the gene matches. Germline CDR1 SGHRS, CDR2 YFSETQ. Repertoires were generated with immunoSEQ multiplex PCR, while TCRdb's copy carries only in-frame clones and drops some. This table has more than 90,000 clones, 85% to 90% appearing once. The chain joins TRBV5-1 to TRBJ1-4; TRBD1 matches 7 bases. Specimen: peripheral blood, collected 28 days after the second AZD1222 dose. This TCR was sampled from an adult who received the AZD1222 COVID-19 vaccine. This chain's CDR3 is CASSLQGGSNEKLFF. CDR3 coding DNA: TGCGCCAGCAGCTTGCAGGGGGGGTCGAATGAAAAACTGTTTTTT.